The sequence of this T cell receptor beta chain was determined in a study of blood T cell repertoires in COVID-19. Trimming cost V 4 bases and J 8 bases; bases outside gene matches: 8. Per germline, CDR1 SGHRS and CDR2 YFSETQ. This CDR3 contains 14 residues. Assay used: immunoSEQ multiplex PCR; TCRdb lists only in-frame clones, some missing. The profile shows 320,000 or so clones, approximately 91% of them singletons. This clone was seen only a few times. V and J are TRBV5-1 and TRBJ2-7, with 11 positions matching TRBD1. This receptor was taken from a man in his sixties who had recovered from COVID-19. Source material: PBMCs or T cells enriched from blood (not recorded which). The CDR3, as DNA: TGCGCCAGCAGCCTCCGGACAGGGGGCGGACAGCAGTACTTC. It yields the protein CASSLRTGGGQQYF.